This is a list of T cell receptor beta chains from one sample in a study of CXCR3-negative and CXCR3-positive naive CD8 T cells. TCRdb reprocessed the 5' RACE reads; each CDR3 protein has one entry and no DNA is given. The sample table includes tens of thousands of distinct CDR3 sequences. The sequencing sample was made of naive CXCR3- CD8+ T cells from blood. The receptors derive from a human donor in good health. Some clones in this sample may be carry-over from other donors' samples. The CDR3 runs from the conserved cysteine through the conserved F or W. Each record gives: CDR3 length, clone size, J gene, V gene, CDR3 protein. Expanded clones are given a class, and other clones once, few, many or no size at all.

13 | - | TRBJ1-5 | TRBV15 | CATSPAGNQPQHF
14 | - | TRBJ1-1 | TRBV7-9 | CASSVGQGNTEAFF
18 | - | TRBJ2-1 | TRBV14 | CASSQDRLASRGRNEQFF
14 | - | TRBJ2-7 | TRBV29-1 | CSVKPDRAPYEQYF
12 | medium-sized | TRBJ2-2 | TRBV6-6 | CASSPSGTELFF
18 | - | TRBJ2-5 | TRBV7-8 | CASSLGAAGGLNQETQYF
14 | - | TRBJ2-1 | TRBV28 | CASSFAGQGNEQFF
13 | - | TRBJ1-2 | TRBV6-5 | CASSTDTIYGYTF
12 | - | TRBJ1-5 | TRBV2 | CASSEIDQPQHF
13 | - | TRBJ2-2 | TRBV20-1 | CSASAGEIGELFF
15 | - | TRBJ2-3 | TRBV6-2/TRBV6-3 | CASSLGQGASDTQYF
16 | - | TRBJ2-3 | TRBV4-3 | CASSQGRTFTTDTQYF
14 | - | TRBJ2-7 | TRBV29-1 | CSVPTSGGAGEQYF
11 | - | TRBJ2-5 | TRBV29-1 | CSVPSQETQYF
14 | - | TRBJ1-1 | TRBV13 | CASSLGLGNTEAFF
17 | - | TRBJ2-1 | TRBV2 | CASSEFGGGISYNEQFF